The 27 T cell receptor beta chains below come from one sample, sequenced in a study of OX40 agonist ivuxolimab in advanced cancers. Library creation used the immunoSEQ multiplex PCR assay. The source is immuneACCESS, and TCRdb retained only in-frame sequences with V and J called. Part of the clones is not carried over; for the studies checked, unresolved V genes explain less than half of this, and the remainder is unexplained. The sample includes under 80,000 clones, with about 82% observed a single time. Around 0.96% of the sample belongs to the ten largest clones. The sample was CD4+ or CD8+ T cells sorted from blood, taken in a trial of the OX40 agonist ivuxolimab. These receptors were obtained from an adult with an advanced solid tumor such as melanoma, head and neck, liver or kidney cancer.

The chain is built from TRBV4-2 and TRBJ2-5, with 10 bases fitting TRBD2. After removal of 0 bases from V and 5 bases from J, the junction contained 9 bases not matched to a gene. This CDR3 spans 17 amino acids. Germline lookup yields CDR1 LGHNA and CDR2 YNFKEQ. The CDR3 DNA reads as TGTGCCAGCAGCCAAGACCCTAGCGGGGGTATAAAGGAGACCCAGTACTTC. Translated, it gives CASSQDPSGGIKETQYF.

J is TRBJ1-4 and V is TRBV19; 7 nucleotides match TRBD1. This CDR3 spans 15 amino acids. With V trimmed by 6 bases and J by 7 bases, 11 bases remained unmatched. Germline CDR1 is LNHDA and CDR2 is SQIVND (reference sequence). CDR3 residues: CASSLTGARGEKLFF. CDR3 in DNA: TGTGCCAGTAGCCTCACAGGGGCCAGAGGTGAAAAACTGTTTTTT. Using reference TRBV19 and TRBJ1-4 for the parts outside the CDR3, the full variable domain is DGGITQSPKYLFRKEGQNVTLSCEQNLNHDAMYWYRQDPGQGLRLIYYSQIVNDFQKGDIAEGYSVSREKKESFPLTVTSAQKNPTAFYLCASSLTGARGEKLFFGSGTQLSVL.

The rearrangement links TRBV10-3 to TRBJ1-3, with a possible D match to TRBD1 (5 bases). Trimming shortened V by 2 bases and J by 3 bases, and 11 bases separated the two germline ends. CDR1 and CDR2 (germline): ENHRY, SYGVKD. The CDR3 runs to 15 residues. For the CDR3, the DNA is TGTGCCATCAGTGAGAACTGGGGGAGTGGAAACACCATATATTTT. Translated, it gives CAISENWGSGNTIYF.

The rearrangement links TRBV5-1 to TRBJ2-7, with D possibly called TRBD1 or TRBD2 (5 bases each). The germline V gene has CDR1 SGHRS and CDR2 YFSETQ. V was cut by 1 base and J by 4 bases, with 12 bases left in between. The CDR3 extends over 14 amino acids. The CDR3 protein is CASSLRGEGYEQYF. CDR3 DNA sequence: TGCGCCAGCAGCTTGAGAGGGGAAGGGTACGAGCAGTACTTC. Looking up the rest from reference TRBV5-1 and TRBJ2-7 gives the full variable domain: KAGVTQTPRYLIKTRGQQVTLSCSPISGHRSVSWYQQTPGQGLQFLFEYFSETQRNKGNFPGRFSGRQFSNSRSEMNVSTLELGDSALYLCASSLRGEGYEQYFGPGTRLTVT.

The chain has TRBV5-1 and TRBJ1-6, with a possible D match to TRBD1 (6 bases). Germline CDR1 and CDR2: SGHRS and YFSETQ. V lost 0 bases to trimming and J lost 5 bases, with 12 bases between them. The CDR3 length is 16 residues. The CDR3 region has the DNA TGCGCCAGCAGCTTGGGGCAGGGGACTAATAATTCACCCCTCCACTTT. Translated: CASSLGQGTNNSPLHF.

The CDR3 reads CAISGTSGRRSNYGYTF. In DNA, the CDR3 is TGTGCCATCAGTGGGACTTCGGGCCGCCGTTCTAACTATGGCTACACCTTC. The V call is TRBV10-3, the J call TRBJ1-2; no firm D call. This CDR3 has 17 residues. Germline V CDR1 and CDR2: ENHRY, SYGVKD. V lost 4 bases to trimming and J lost 0 bases, with 18 bases between them.

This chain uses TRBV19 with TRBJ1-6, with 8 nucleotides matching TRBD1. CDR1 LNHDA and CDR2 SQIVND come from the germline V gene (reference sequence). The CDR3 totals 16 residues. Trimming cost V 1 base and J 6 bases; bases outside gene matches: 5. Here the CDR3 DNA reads TGTGCCAGTAGTATAGGTTCGGGACAGGTTAATTCACCCCTCCACTTT. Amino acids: CASSIGSGQVNSPLHF.

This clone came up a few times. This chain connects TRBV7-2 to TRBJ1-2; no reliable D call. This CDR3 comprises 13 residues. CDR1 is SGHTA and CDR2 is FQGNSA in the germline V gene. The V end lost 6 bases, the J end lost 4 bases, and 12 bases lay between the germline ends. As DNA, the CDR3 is TGTGCCAGCAGGCTGACCGCGTCCTATGGCTACACCTTC. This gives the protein CASRLTASYGYTF.

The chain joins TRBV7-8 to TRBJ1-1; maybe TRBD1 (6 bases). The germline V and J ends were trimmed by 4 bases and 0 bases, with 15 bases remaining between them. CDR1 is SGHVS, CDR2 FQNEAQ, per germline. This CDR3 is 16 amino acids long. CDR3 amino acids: CASSSWGRKVNTEAFF. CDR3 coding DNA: TGTGCCAGCAGCTCATGGGGGCGTAAGGTGAACACTGAAGCTTTCTTT.

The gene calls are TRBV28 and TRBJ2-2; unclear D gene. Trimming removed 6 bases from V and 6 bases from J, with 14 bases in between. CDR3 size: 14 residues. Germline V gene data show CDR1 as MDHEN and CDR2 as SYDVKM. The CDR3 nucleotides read TGTGCCAGCAGGTCCGGGCCCAACTCCGGGGAGCTGTTTTTT. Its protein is CASRSGPNSGELFF.

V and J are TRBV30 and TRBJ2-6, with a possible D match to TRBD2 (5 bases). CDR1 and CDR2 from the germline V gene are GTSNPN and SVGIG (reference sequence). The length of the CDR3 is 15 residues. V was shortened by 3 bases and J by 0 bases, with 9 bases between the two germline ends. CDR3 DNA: TGTGCCTGGAGCCGTCGGGGCTCTGGGGCCAACGTCCTGACTTTC. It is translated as CAWSRRGSGANVLTF.

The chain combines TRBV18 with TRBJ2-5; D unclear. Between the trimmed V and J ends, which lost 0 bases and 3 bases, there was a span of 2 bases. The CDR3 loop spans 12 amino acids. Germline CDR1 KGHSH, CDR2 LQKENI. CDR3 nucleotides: TGTGCCAGCTCACCACCGGAAGAGACCCAGTACTTC. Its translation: CASSPPEETQYF.

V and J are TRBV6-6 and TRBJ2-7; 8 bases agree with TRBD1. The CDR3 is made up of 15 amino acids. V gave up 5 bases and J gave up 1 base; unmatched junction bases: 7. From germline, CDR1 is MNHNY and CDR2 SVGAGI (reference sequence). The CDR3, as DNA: TGTGCCAGCAGTGGGAGACAGGGGTCGTCCTACGAGCAGTACTTC. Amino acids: CASSGRQGSSYEQYF.

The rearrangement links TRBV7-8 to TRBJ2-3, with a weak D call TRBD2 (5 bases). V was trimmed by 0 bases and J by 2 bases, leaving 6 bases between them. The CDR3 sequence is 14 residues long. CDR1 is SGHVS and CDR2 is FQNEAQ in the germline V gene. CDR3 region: CASSLAGNTDTQYF. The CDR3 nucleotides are TGTGCCAGCAGCTTAGCCGGGAACACAGATACGCAGTATTTT. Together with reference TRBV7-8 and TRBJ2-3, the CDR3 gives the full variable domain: GAGVSQSPRYKVAKRGQDVALRCDPISGHVSLFWYQQALGQGPEFLTYFQNEAQLDKSGLPSDRFFAERPEGSVSTLKIQRTQQEDSAVYLCASSLAGNTDTQYFGPGTRLTVL.

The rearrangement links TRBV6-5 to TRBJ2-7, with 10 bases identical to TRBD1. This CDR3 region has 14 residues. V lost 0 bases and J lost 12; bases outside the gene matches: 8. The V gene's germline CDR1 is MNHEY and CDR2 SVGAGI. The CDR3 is CASSYSRQGAPTYF. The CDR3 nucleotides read TGTGCCAGCAGTTACTCTCGACAGGGGGCCCCCACGTACTTC.

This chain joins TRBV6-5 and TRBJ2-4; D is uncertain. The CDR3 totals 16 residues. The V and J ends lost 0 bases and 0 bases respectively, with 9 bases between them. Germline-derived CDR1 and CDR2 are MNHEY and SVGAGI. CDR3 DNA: TGTGCCAGCAGTTACTCCCTTATCCTAGCCAAAAACATTCAGTACTTC. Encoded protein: CASSYSLILAKNIQYF.

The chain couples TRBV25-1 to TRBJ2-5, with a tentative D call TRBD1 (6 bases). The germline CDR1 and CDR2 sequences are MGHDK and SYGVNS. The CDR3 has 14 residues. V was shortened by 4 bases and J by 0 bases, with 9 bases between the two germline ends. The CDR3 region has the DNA TGTGCCAGCAGTGCCCCAGGGGACCAAGAGACCCAGTACTTC. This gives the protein CASSAPGDQETQYF.

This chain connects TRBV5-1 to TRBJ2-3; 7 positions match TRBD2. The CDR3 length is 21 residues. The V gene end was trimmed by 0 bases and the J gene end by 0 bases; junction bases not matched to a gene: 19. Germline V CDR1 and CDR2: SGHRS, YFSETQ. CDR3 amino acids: CASSLGPTGTKAIKSTDTQYF. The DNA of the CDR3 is TGCGCCAGCAGCTTGGGTCCCACCGGGACTAAGGCGATTAAGAGCACAGATACGCAGTATTTT.

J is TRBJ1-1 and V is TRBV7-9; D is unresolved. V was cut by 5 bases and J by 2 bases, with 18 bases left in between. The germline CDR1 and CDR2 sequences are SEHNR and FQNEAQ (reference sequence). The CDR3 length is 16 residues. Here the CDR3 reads CASSPGREGLNTEAFF. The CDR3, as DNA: TGTGCCAGCAGCCCGGGGAGAGAGGGCTTAAACACTGAAGCTTTCTTT. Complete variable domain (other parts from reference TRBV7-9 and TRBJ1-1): DTGVSQNPRHKITKRGQNVTFRCDPISEHNRLYWYRQTLGQGPEFLTYFQNEAQLEKSRLLSDRFSAERPKGSFSTLEIQRTEQGDSAMYLCASSPGREGLNTEAFFGQGTRLTVV.

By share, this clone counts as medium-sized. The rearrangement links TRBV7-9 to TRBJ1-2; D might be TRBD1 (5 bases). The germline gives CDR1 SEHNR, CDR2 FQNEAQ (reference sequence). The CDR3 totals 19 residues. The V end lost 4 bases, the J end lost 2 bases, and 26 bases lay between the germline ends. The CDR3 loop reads CASSSGMGGSPRLNYGYTF. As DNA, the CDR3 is TGTGCCAGCAGCTCAGGGATGGGGGGGTCTCCCCGGTTGAACTATGGCTACACCTTC.

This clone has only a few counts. CDR3 sequence (DNA): TGCAGCGCCTCCAGAGACACTGAAGCTTTCTTT. This gives the protein CSASRDTEAFF. The rearrangement joins TRBV29-1 to TRBJ1-1, with D unresolved. The CDR3 is made up of 11 amino acids. The germline CDR1 and CDR2 sequences are SQVTM and ANQGSEA. The V end lost 7 bases, the J end lost 3 bases, and 9 bases lay between the germline ends.

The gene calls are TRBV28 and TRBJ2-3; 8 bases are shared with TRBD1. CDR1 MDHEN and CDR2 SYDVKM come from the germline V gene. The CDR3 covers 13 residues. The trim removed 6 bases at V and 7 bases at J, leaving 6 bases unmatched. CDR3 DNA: TGTGCCAGCAGACAGGGGGGCCATAATACGCAGTATTTT. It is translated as CASRQGGHNTQYF.

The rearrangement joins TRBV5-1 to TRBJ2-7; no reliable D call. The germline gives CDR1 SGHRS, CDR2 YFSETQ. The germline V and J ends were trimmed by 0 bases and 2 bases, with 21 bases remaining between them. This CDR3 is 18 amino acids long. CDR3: CASSLGSSLGLLAYEQYF. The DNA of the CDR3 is TGCGCCAGCAGCTTGGGGTCTTCTCTTGGCCTTCTCGCCTACGAGCAGTACTTC. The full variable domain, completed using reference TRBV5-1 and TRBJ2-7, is KAGVTQTPRYLIKTRGQQVTLSCSPISGHRSVSWYQQTPGQGLQFLFEYFSETQRNKGNFPGRFSGRQFSNSRSEMNVSTLELGDSALYLCASSLGSSLGLLAYEQYFGPGTRLTVT.

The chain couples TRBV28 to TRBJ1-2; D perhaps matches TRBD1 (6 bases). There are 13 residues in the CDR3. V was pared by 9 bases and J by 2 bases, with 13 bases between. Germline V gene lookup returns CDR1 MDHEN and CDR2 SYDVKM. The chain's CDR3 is CASSTGGNYGYTF. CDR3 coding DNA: TGTGCCAGTTCGACAGGAGGGAACTATGGCTACACCTTC.

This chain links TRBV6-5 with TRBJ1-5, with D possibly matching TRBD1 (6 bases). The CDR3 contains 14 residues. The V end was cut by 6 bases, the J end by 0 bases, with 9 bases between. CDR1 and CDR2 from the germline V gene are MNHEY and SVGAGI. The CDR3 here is CASRDRYSNQPQHF. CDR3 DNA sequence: TGTGCCAGCAGGGACAGATATAGCAATCAGCCCCAGCATTTT.

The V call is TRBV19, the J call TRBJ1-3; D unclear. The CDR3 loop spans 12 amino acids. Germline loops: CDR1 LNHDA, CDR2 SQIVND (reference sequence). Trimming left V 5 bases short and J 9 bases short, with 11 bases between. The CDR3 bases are TGTGCCAGTAGTCCCCCCTCCTCCACCATATATTTT. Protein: CASSPPSSTIYF.

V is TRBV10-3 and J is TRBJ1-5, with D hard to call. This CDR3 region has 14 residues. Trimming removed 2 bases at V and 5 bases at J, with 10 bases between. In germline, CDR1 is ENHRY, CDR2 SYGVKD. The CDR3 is CAISEGRTDQPQHF. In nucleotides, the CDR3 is TGTGCCATCAGTGAGGGCAGGACCGATCAGCCCCAGCATTTT.